The rows below give T cell receptor beta chains drawn from one sample of a study of cytomegalovirus exposure and HLA in healthy donors. Assay used: immunoSEQ multiplex PCR; TCRdb lists only in-frame clones, some missing. The sample lists hundreds of thousands of clones; approximately 80% were seen once. Sequenced input: PBMCs. These receptors were collected from a girl aged 2-15 years in good health and CMV-seronegative. Both conserved end residues are trimmed from each CDR3. A D gene is named only where the DNA matches it firmly.

j_call: TRBJ2-5; d_call: -; v_call: TRBV20-1; cdr3_aa: SARPGETQY
j_call: TRBJ2-5; d_call: TRBD2; v_call: TRBV7-9; cdr3_aa: ASSTTLAGAQETQY
j_call: TRBJ1-3; d_call: TRBD1; v_call: TRBV18; cdr3_aa: ASSPADRGTAIY
j_call: TRBJ2-1; d_call: -; v_call: TRBV2; cdr3_aa: ASKIYVVNEQF
j_call: TRBJ2-5; d_call: -; v_call: TRBV7-7; cdr3_aa: ASSPVREGAQY
j_call: TRBJ1-1; d_call: TRBD1; v_call: TRBV5-1; cdr3_aa: ASSFGQGASEAF
j_call: TRBJ2-7; d_call: -; v_call: TRBV4-1; cdr3_aa: ASSQEGGRDSSYEQY
j_call: TRBJ2-7; d_call: TRBD2; v_call: TRBV7-9; cdr3_aa: ASSLSLAGGWEQY
j_call: TRBJ2-6; d_call: TRBD1; v_call: TRBV15; cdr3_aa: ATSRGTGTVTHPSGANVLT
j_call: TRBJ2-3; d_call: -; v_call: TRBV18; cdr3_aa: ASSPPLRDTQY
j_call: TRBJ2-7; d_call: TRBD1; v_call: TRBV4-1; cdr3_aa: ASSHLGTDFSYEQY
j_call: TRBJ2-5; d_call: TRBD2; v_call: TRBV7-7; cdr3_aa: ASSRTSGQETQY
j_call: TRBJ1-5; d_call: -; v_call: TRBV7-9; cdr3_aa: ASSPSSNQPQH
j_call: TRBJ1-6; d_call: -; v_call: TRBV6-5; cdr3_aa: ASKPGHGNSPLH
j_call: TRBJ1-1; d_call: -; v_call: TRBV9; cdr3_aa: ASSVASNTEAF
j_call: TRBJ2-3; d_call: TRBD2; v_call: TRBV7-9; cdr3_aa: ASSLRRLAADTQY
j_call: TRBJ2-5; d_call: TRBD2; v_call: TRBV10-1; cdr3_aa: ASSERREGRGETQY
j_call: TRBJ2-7; d_call: -; v_call: TRBV21-1; cdr3_aa: ASSKYSGANPYEQY
j_call: TRBJ1-4; d_call: TRBD1; v_call: TRBV5-1; cdr3_aa: ASSGGQVATNEKLF
j_call: TRBJ1-2; d_call: -; v_call: TRBV5-6; cdr3_aa: ASSLGTEYYGYT
j_call: TRBJ2-3; d_call: TRBD2; v_call: TRBV5-4; cdr3_aa: ASSLSPASGGDTQY
j_call: TRBJ1-5; d_call: -; v_call: TRBV19; cdr3_aa: ASSMAGAQPQH
j_call: TRBJ2-2; d_call: TRBD2; v_call: TRBV2; cdr3_aa: ASLTSGRAAGELF
j_call: TRBJ1-2; d_call: -; v_call: TRBV5-1; cdr3_aa: ASSLLLGDSGPTPNYGYT
j_call: TRBJ2-3; d_call: TRBD2; v_call: TRBV5-1; cdr3_aa: ASSSPSGGTYTQY
j_call: TRBJ2-1; d_call: -; v_call: TRBV29-1; cdr3_aa: SVVLGSGQGSYNEQF
j_call: TRBJ1-5; d_call: -; v_call: TRBV6-6; cdr3_aa: ASSLTASNQPQH
j_call: TRBJ2-7; d_call: -; v_call: TRBV6-1; cdr3_aa: ASSESSGQGLYEQY
j_call: TRBJ1-5; d_call: -; v_call: TRBV19; cdr3_aa: ASTLAGGEYQPQH
j_call: TRBJ2-1; d_call: TRBD2; v_call: TRBV10-3; cdr3_aa: AISELSGTSSNNEQF
j_call: TRBJ1-5; d_call: TRBD1; v_call: TRBV6-4; cdr3_aa: ASGLMDREGNQPQH
j_call: TRBJ2-2; d_call: -; v_call: TRBV5-1; cdr3_aa: ASTREANTGELF
j_call: TRBJ1-1; d_call: -; v_call: TRBV5-6; cdr3_aa: ASSLPTGGNTEAF
j_call: TRBJ1-2; d_call: TRBD1; v_call: TRBV27; cdr3_aa: ASSLGTGDYGYT
j_call: TRBJ1-1; d_call: -; v_call: TRBV19; cdr3_aa: ASRPSGTEAF
j_call: TRBJ1-2; d_call: -; v_call: TRBV4-1; cdr3_aa: ASSQPGRGEGYT
j_call: TRBJ2-7; d_call: TRBD1; v_call: TRBV30; cdr3_aa: AWARGQGSYEQY
j_call: TRBJ1-2; d_call: TRBD1; v_call: TRBV9; cdr3_aa: ASSVDRGLGGYT
j_call: TRBJ2-3; d_call: -; v_call: TRBV5-1; cdr3_aa: ASSLGTGGVGTDTQY
j_call: TRBJ2-1; d_call: -; v_call: TRBV18; cdr3_aa: ASSMNRFGYNEQF
j_call: TRBJ1-2; d_call: -; v_call: TRBV5-1; cdr3_aa: ASSLVGQGGYGYT
j_call: TRBJ2-7; d_call: -; v_call: TRBV21-1; cdr3_aa: ASRSGRHANPYEQY
j_call: TRBJ2-2; d_call: -; v_call: TRBV29-1; cdr3_aa: SVAIRGRDTGELF
j_call: TRBJ2-2; d_call: -; v_call: TRBV5-1; cdr3_aa: ASSSTENLNTGELF
j_call: TRBJ1-2; d_call: TRBD1; v_call: TRBV19; cdr3_aa: ASTWGTGTGNGYT
j_call: TRBJ2-7; d_call: -; v_call: TRBV9; cdr3_aa: ASSVASERGEQY
j_call: TRBJ2-3; d_call: TRBD2; v_call: TRBV5-1; cdr3_aa: ASSLGTSGRTDTQY
j_call: TRBJ2-2; d_call: -; v_call: TRBV11-2; cdr3_aa: ASSLFEGELF
j_call: TRBJ2-3; d_call: -; v_call: TRBV6-1; cdr3_aa: ASSEAETVSTDTQY
j_call: TRBJ2-7; d_call: -; v_call: TRBV28; cdr3_aa: ASSLRAPAYEQY
j_call: TRBJ2-1; d_call: TRBD2; v_call: TRBV7-9; cdr3_aa: ASSGRGGAFNEQF
j_call: TRBJ2-1; d_call: -; v_call: TRBV19; cdr3_aa: ASTPGASYNEQF
j_call: TRBJ2-7; d_call: TRBD1; v_call: TRBV20-1; cdr3_aa: RTGVGKEQY
j_call: TRBJ2-1; d_call: -; v_call: TRBV25-1; cdr3_aa: ASSGLRGTPEYNEQF
j_call: TRBJ2-1; d_call: TRBD2; v_call: TRBV4-1; cdr3_aa: ASSQDNLAGATYNEQF
j_call: TRBJ1-1; d_call: -; v_call: TRBV6-1; cdr3_aa: ASSETGSTEAF